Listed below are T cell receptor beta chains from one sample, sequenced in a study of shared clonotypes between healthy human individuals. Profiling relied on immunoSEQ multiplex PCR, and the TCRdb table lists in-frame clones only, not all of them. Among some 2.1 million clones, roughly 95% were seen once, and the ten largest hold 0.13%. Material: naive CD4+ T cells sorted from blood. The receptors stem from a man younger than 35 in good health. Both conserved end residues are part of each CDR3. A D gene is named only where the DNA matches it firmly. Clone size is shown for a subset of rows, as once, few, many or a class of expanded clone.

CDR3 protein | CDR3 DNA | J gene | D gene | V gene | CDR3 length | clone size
CASSHLGGGGSGETQYF | TGCGCCAGCAGCCACCTGGGGGGAGGCGGGTCAGGGGAGACCCAGTACTTC | TRBJ2-5 | - | TRBV4-1 | 17 | -
CASSLGRTSNTEAFF | TGCGCCAGCAGCTTAGGCAGGACCTCGAACACTGAAGCTTTCTTT | TRBJ1-1 | - | TRBV5-1 | 15 | -
CASSLSGSSYNEQFF | TGTGCCAGCTCGTTGTCCGGGAGCTCCTACAATGAGCAGTTCTTC | TRBJ2-1 | - | TRBV18 | 15 | once
CASSHMGGGQYF | TGTGCCAGCAGCCACATGGGTGGCGGGCAGTACTTC | TRBJ2-7 | - | TRBV7-9 | 12 | -
CASSPPLRGRPDTQYF | TGTGCCAGCAGCCCTCCTCTAAGGGGTCGACCAGATACGCAGTATTTT | TRBJ2-3 | - | TRBV11-2 | 16 | -
CASSHHLGGGEKLFF | TGTGCCAGCAGCCACCACCTCGGGGGCGGTGAAAAACTGTTTTTT | TRBJ1-4 | - | TRBV14 | 15 | -
CASSPGTGGLETQYF | TGTGCCAGCAGCCCCGGGACGGGGGGTCTGGAGACCCAGTACTTC | TRBJ2-5 | TRBD2 | TRBV11-2 | 15 | -
CASSLVDRATVGHEKLFF | TGCGCCAGCAGCTTGGTAGACAGGGCCACAGTGGGTCATGAAAAACTGTTTTTT | TRBJ1-4 | TRBD1 | TRBV5-1 | 18 | -
CASSVPRPQSGELFF | TGTGCCAGCAGCGTCCCGAGGCCCCAGAGCGGGGAGCTGTTTTTT | TRBJ2-2 | - | TRBV7-2 | 15 | -
CASSFRTGGETEQYF | TGTGCCAGCAGCTTCCGGACAGGGGGCGAGACTGAGCAGTACTTC | TRBJ2-7 | TRBD1 | TRBV7-2 | 15 | -
CASVTSGIINEQFF | TGTGCCAGCGTGACTAGCGGGATTATAAATGAGCAGTTCTTC | TRBJ2-1 | TRBD2 | TRBV2 | 14 | -
CASSSLDRESGYTF | TGTGCCAGCAGCTCTCTGGACAGGGAAAGTGGCTACACCTTC | TRBJ1-2 | TRBD1 | TRBV5-6 | 14 | -
CASSAWGQGGSPLHF | TGTGCCAGCAGCGCGTGGGGCCAGGGCGGTTCACCCCTCCACTTT | TRBJ1-6 | - | TRBV7-8 | 15 | -
CAIRATAAASTGELFF | TGTGCCATCAGAGCCACAGCAGCCGCGAGCACCGGGGAGCTGTTTTTT | TRBJ2-2 | - | TRBV10-3 | 16 | -
CASSEQGAIRYEQYF | TGTGCCAGCAGTGAGCAGGGGGCAATACGTTACGAGCAGTACTTC | TRBJ2-7 | TRBD1 | TRBV6-1 | 15 | once
CASSLAGESEAFF | TGCGCCAGCAGCTTGGCCGGGGAGAGTGAAGCTTTCTTT | TRBJ1-1 | - | TRBV5-1 | 13 | -
CASSQKGSGGRNEQFF | TGCGCCAGCAGCCAAAAAGGCTCCGGCGGACGCAATGAGCAGTTCTTC | TRBJ2-1 | - | TRBV4-1 | 16 | -
CASSLVERGKPQHF | TGTGCCAGCAGCTTAGTAGAGCGCGGGAAGCCCCAGCATTTT | TRBJ1-5 | - | TRBV11-2 | 14 | -
CASKGDSAVSEQFF | TGTGCCAGTAAGGGGGACTCCGCAGTAAGTGAGCAGTTCTTC | TRBJ2-1 | - | TRBV19 | 14 | -
CASTTNNEKLFF | TGTGCCAGCACTACAAATAATGAAAAACTGTTTTTT | TRBJ1-4 | - | TRBV7-9 | 12 | -
CASSLASGSSYNEQFF | TGTGCCAGCAGCTTAGCTAGCGGGAGCTCCTACAATGAGCAGTTCTTC | TRBJ2-1 | TRBD2 | TRBV7-9 | 16 | -
CASSSDIGGATEAFF | TGCGCCAGCAGCTCCGATATAGGGGGTGCAACTGAAGCTTTCTTT | TRBJ1-1 | - | TRBV5-1 | 15 | -
CAIIRGASGRDEQFF | TGTGCCATAATCCGCGGGGCTAGCGGTAGAGATGAGCAGTTCTTC | TRBJ2-1 | - | TRBV21-1 | 15 | few
CASSLSPGLYEQYF | TGTGCCAGCAGTTTATCCCCAGGGTTGTACGAGCAGTACTTC | TRBJ2-7 | - | TRBV28 | 14 | -
CASSITAGVAYEQYF | TGTGCCAGTAGTATCACAGCGGGGGTCGCCTACGAGCAGTACTTC | TRBJ2-7 | TRBD2 | TRBV19 | 15 | -
CASSQHGTYEQYF | TGCGCCAGCAGTCAACATGGTACCTACGAGCAGTACTTC | TRBJ2-7 | - | TRBV23-1 | 13 | -